A single sample is the source of the 32 T cell receptor beta chains below, sequenced in a study of T cell repertoires in cytomegalovirus infection. Their target antigens are unknown. Each CDR3 protein gets one entry after TCRdb re-called the reads with MiXCR. Of some 920,000 distinct CDR3 sequences in the sample, around 30% were seen once. The sample consisted of cultured CD8+ T cells from PBMCs, taken from culture after CMV antigen stimulation. These receptors all come from a human donor in good health (CMV status not recorded). Some clones in this sample may be carry-over from other donors' samples.

This clonotype was recorded a few times. This rearrangement joins TRBV4-2 to TRBJ1-5, with a weak D call TRBD1 (6 bases). The germline gives CDR1 LGHNA, CDR2 YNFKEQ. Trimming stripped 3 bases from V and 5 bases from J, with 11 bases between. CDR3 length: 14 amino acids. This CDR3 reads CASSHPDSYQPQHF. The CDR3 bases are TGTGCCAGCAGCCATCCGGACAGCTATCAGCCCCAGCATTTT.

The chain combines TRBV7-2 with TRBJ1-5, with D tentatively TRBD1 (5 bases). V gave up 1 base and J gave up 6 bases, with 13 bases separating them. The V gene's germline CDR1 is SGHTA and CDR2 FQGNSA. The CDR3 has 15 residues. As DNA, the CDR3 is TGTGCCAGCAGCTTAGACGGGGGATGGGGTCAGCCCCAGCATTTT. Translating gives CASSLDGGWGQPQHF.

The J gene is TRBJ2-1, the V gene TRBV6-1; D is uncertain. The CDR3 loop spans 13 amino acids. The V end was cut by 1 base, the J end by 7 bases, with 8 bases between. CDR1 is MNHNS and CDR2 is SASEGT in the germline V gene. The CDR3 DNA reads as TGTGCCAGCAGTGAAGGTGGCTCTAATGAGCAGTTCTTC. This codes for CASSEGGSNEQFF.

This clonotype has a handful of counts. This chain links TRBV11-2 with TRBJ1-1; D remains ambiguous. V dropped 4 bases and J dropped 3 bases, with 12 bases sitting between them. Germline loops: CDR1 SGHAT, CDR2 FQNNGV. This CDR3 comprises 14 residues. The DNA of the CDR3 is TGTGCCAGCAGCTCGACCTCACCGGACACTGAAGCTTTCTTT. As protein: CASSSTSPDTEAFF.

The chain combines TRBV4-1 with TRBJ2-7; 7 bases map to TRBD1. The CDR3 is 16 residues long. The germline CDR1 and CDR2 sequences are MGHRA and YSYEKL. V shed 0 bases, J shed 5 bases, and the junction held 10 bases outside the gene matches. This CDR3 reads CASSQELADRNHEQYV. Here the CDR3 DNA reads TGCGCCAGCAGCCAAGAACTTGCGGACAGGAACCACGAGCAGTACGTC.

This chain connects TRBV5-4 to TRBJ1-1, with 8 bases fitting TRBD1. CDR1 SGHNT and CDR2 YYREEE come from the germline V gene (reference sequence). With 7 bases clipped from V and 1 base from J, the junction kept 9 bases outside the gene matches. This CDR3 has 15 amino acids. The CDR3 region has the DNA TGTGCCAGCCAGATTGGACAGGGACCGAACACTGAAGCTTTCTTT. Its translation is CASQIGQGPNTEAFF.

V gene TRBV27 combines with J gene TRBJ2-7; D assignment may be TRBD1 or TRBD2 (5 bases each). Trimming shortened V by 5 bases and J by 2 bases, and 16 bases separated the two germline ends. There are 15 residues in the CDR3. CDR1 and CDR2 from the germline V gene are MNHEY and SMNVEV (reference sequence). CDR3 loop: CASSPHWGNPYEQYV. For the CDR3, the DNA is TGTGCCAGCAGTCCCCATTGGGGGAATCCCTACGAGCAGTACGTC.

This chain joins TRBV6-6 and TRBJ2-1, with a tentative D call TRBD1 (5 bases). Germline-derived CDR1 and CDR2 are MNHNY and SVGAGI (reference sequence). This CDR3 is built from 16 residues. V lost 2 bases and J 0 bases, leaving 11 bases between the germline ends. The CDR3 sequence: CASSYPTVSSYNEQFF. The CDR3, as DNA: TGTGCCAGCAGTTACCCGACAGTGAGCTCCTACAATGAGCAGTTCTTC.

The rearrangement links TRBV2 to TRBJ1-1; 7 bases are shared with TRBD1. This CDR3 is built from 14 residues. V was pared by 7 bases and J by 5 bases, with 10 bases of the junction left unmatched. From germline, CDR1 is SNHLY and CDR2 FYNNEI. For the CDR3, the DNA is TGTGCCAGCATCCTTGGGGGCAGGGGGACTGAAGCTTTCTTT. Encoded protein: CASILGGRGTEAFF. Using reference TRBV2 and TRBJ1-1 for the parts outside the CDR3, the full variable domain is EPEVTQTPSHQVTQMGQEVILRCVPISNHLYFYWYRQILGQKVEFLVSFYNNEISEKSEIFDDQFSVERPDGSNFTLKIRSTKLEDSAMYFCASILGGRGTEAFFGQGTRLTVV.

The sample holds a few counts of this clonotype. V is TRBV25-1 and J is TRBJ1-1, with D perhaps matching TRBD1 (5 bases). Trimming left V 1 base short and J 4 bases short, with 19 bases between. CDR3 size: 17 residues. Germline loops: CDR1 MGHDK, CDR2 SYGVNS. The CDR3 DNA follows: TGTGCCAGCAGTGAATGGGGAGAAGGGGCTCTCGGCACTGAAGCTTTCTTT. Amino acid sequence: CASSEWGEGALGTEAFF.

This clonotype has just a few counts. The chain carries TRBV11-2 and TRBJ1-3; maybe TRBD1 (5 bases). The CDR3 runs 13 residues. From germline, CDR1 is SGHAT and CDR2 FQNNGV. The V end lost 5 bases, the J end lost 8 bases, and 13 bases lay between the germline ends. CDR3: CASSPWGEDTIYF. As DNA, the CDR3 is TGTGCCAGCAGCCCCTGGGGGGAAGACACCATATATTTT.

V usage is TRBV10-3 and J usage is TRBJ2-1; 10 bases fit TRBD1. Per the germline V gene, CDR1 is ENHRY and CDR2 is SYGVKD. Germline trimming cut 6 bases from V and 2 bases from J; bases unmatched to any gene: 1. The CDR3 sequence is 14 residues long. As DNA, the CDR3 is TGTGCCATCAGGACAGGGGGCACCTACAATGAGCAGTTCTTC. Translation gives CAIRTGGTYNEQFF.

This clonotype showed up just a few times. J is TRBJ2-7 and V is TRBV12-3 or TRBV12-4, with D uncertain. This CDR3 contains 12 residues. The V end was cut by 3 bases, the J end by 6 bases, with 9 bases between. The CDR3 region is CASSLAVTEQYF. As DNA, the CDR3 is TGTGCCAGCAGTTTGGCAGTTACCGAGCAGTACTTC.

The chain is built from TRBV7-8 and TRBJ2-3, with TRBD2 as a possible D gene (5 bases). The length of the CDR3 is 16 residues. Trimming removed 1 base at V and 0 bases at J, with 11 bases between. In germline, CDR1 is SGHVS, CDR2 FQNEAQ. The CDR3 DNA is TGTGCCAGCAGCTTAGATAGTGGACTGAGCACAGATACGCAGTATTTT. Amino acids: CASSLDSGLSTDTQYF.

V and J are TRBV12-5 and TRBJ2-2; D ambiguous. CDR1 and CDR2 from the germline V gene are LGHNT and FRNRAP. The CDR3 has 13 residues. V gave up 4 bases and J gave up 5 bases, with 8 bases separating them. CDR3 nucleotides: TGTGCTAGTGGTTCTCCTGCGACCGGGGAGCTGTTTTTT. Protein sequence: CASGSPATGELFF.

The chain employs TRBV5-1 and TRBJ1-1, with 10 positions matching TRBD1. Germline-derived CDR1 and CDR2 are SGHRS and YFSETQ. The J segment lost 4 bases and the V segment lost 4 bases, leaving 7 bases of the junction unmatched. This CDR3 comprises 15 residues. This CDR3 reads CASSGGQGMSTEAFF. CDR3 sequence (DNA): TGCGCCAGCAGCGGGGGACAGGGGATGAGCACTGAAGCTTTCTTT.

This clonotype showed up just a few times. The rearrangement links TRBV20-1 to TRBJ2-1; 7 bases line up with TRBD1. This CDR3 comprises 13 residues. Per the germline V gene, CDR1 is DFQATT and CDR2 is SNEGSKA (reference sequence). V shed 2 bases and J 7 bases; nucleotides not matched to a gene: 5. Here the CDR3 reads CSARRQGWNEQFF. CDR3 nucleotides: TGCAGTGCTAGACGACAGGGTTGGAATGAGCAGTTCTTC.

This clonotype came up a few times. Written as DNA, the CDR3 is TGTGCCAGCAGTTCCTCGGGCTACGAGCAGTACGTC. This translates into CASSSSGYEQYV. This rearrangement joins TRBV6-2 or TRBV6-3 to TRBJ2-7; the D is unclear. V lost 4 bases and J 3 bases, leaving 7 bases between the germline ends. CDR1 and CDR2 (germline): MNHEY, SVGEGT. This CDR3 contains 12 residues.

This chain joins TRBV9 and TRBJ2-5; D is possibly TRBD2 (6 bases). CDR3 size: 15 residues. CDR1 and CDR2 from the germline V gene are SGDLS and YYNGEE. Deletions cut 4 bases from V and 4 bases from J, with 17 bases between. The CDR3 DNA reads TGTGCCAGCAGCTCATCCGCGGGGAAGGCAGAGACCCAGTACTTC. This encodes CASSSSAGKAETQYF.

The rearrangement links TRBV18 to TRBJ2-7; a possible D gene is TRBD1 (6 bases). V was cut by 0 bases and J by 6 bases, with 18 bases left in between. Germline V gene sequence: CDR1 KGHSH, CDR2 LQKENI. CDR3 size: 16 residues. DNA for the CDR3: TGTGCCAGCTCACCACCGAGGACAGCCGGTGGGGGCGAGCAGTACTTC. As protein: CASSPPRTAGGGEQYF.

This clonotype came up many times. At one boundary the junction diverges from the germline segment, which might be a read error. The J gene is TRBJ1-2, the V gene TRBV7-9; possible D gene TRBD1, 6 bases. The CDR3 consists of 13 residues. Germline CDR1 SEHNR, CDR2 FQNEAQ (reference sequence). CDR3 region: CASSLGQFYGYTF. CDR3 nucleotide sequence: TGTGCCAGCAGTTTAGGACAGTTCTATGGCTACACCTTC.

This clonotype came up a few times. V gene TRBV7-9 combines with J gene TRBJ1-2; D is undetermined. V lost 2 bases and J 8 bases, leaving 9 bases between the germline ends. Germline CDR1 SEHNR, CDR2 FQNEAQ (reference sequence). CDR3 length: 12 amino acids. DNA of the CDR3: TGTGCCAGCAGCTTATGGGAGACGGGCTACACCTTC. Its translation is CASSLWETGYTF.

The rearrangement links TRBV15 to TRBJ1-4, with D perhaps matching TRBD1 (6 bases). The germline gives CDR1 LNHNV, CDR2 YYDKDF (reference sequence). The CDR3 runs 14 residues. V shed 0 bases and J shed 10 bases, with 12 bases lying between them. The CDR3 DNA is TGTGCCACCAGCAGAGAGGAGGACAGAAGAAAACTGTTTTTT. Its protein product is CATSREEDRRKLFF.

The chain couples TRBV20-1 to TRBJ2-7, with D perhaps assigned TRBD1 or TRBD2 (5 bases each). V was shortened by 1 base and J by 1 base, with 11 bases between the two germline ends. This CDR3 region has 14 residues. Germline values: CDR1 DFQATT, CDR2 SNEGSKA (reference sequence). CDR3 nucleotide sequence: TGCAGTGCTAGAGTGGGGACCCGATCCTACGAGCAGTACGTC. It codes for CSARVGTRSYEQYV.

In DNA form, the CDR3 reads TGCGCCAGCAGCCAGTGGGAGGAGCAAGAGACCCAGTACTTC. Translation gives CASSQWEEQETQYF. This chain uses TRBV4-1 with TRBJ2-5, with D perhaps TRBD2 (6 bases). CDR3 size: 14 residues. From germline, CDR1 is MGHRA and CDR2 YSYEKL. Trimming removed 3 bases at V and 2 bases at J, with 10 bases between.

This clonotype occurred a few times. This chain links TRBV19 with TRBJ1-2; D is undetermined. V was shortened by 3 bases and J by 0 bases, with 11 bases between the two germline ends. Germline-derived CDR1 and CDR2 are LNHDA and SQIVND (reference sequence). The CDR3 is 15 amino acids. The CDR3 sequence: CASSIRPSANYGYTF. The CDR3 DNA follows: TGTGCCAGTAGTATCCGACCGTCAGCTAACTATGGCTACACCTTC.

This chain links TRBV14 with TRBJ2-1, with D perhaps matching TRBD1 or TRBD2 (5 bases each). CDR1 and CDR2 from the germline V gene are SGHDN and FVKESK. There are 14 residues in the CDR3. The ends were cut back, 0 bases at V and 8 bases at J, with 11 bases in the middle. The CDR3 DNA is TGTGCCAGCAGCCAAGATGGGACGGTTCATGAGCAGTTCTTC. Its protein is CASSQDGTVHEQFF. Together with reference TRBV14 and TRBJ2-1, the CDR3 gives the full variable domain: EAGVTQFPSHSVIEKGQTVTLRCDPISGHDNLYWYRRVMGKEIKFLLHFVKESKQDESGMPNNRFLAERTGGTYSTLKVQPAELEDSGVYFCASSQDGTVHEQFFGPGTRLTVL.

The chain recombines TRBV24-1 with TRBJ2-1; D might be TRBD1 (5 bases). Germline lookup yields CDR1 KGHDR and CDR2 SFDVKD. V was pared by 4 bases and J by 1 base, with 10 bases between. This CDR3 region has 15 residues. The CDR3, as DNA: TGTGCCACCAGTGACCCCAGGGATTCCTACAATGAGCAGTTCTTC. Protein product: CATSDPRDSYNEQFF.

This clonotype was seen more than once but under ten times. The rearrangement uses TRBV27 and TRBJ1-2; D not resolved. V was clipped by 3 bases and J by 0 bases, with 14 bases between them. This CDR3 comprises 16 residues. CDR1 MNHEY and CDR2 SMNVEV come from the germline V gene (reference sequence). This chain's CDR3 is CASSLGTESTNYGYTF. The CDR3 coding sequence is TGTGCCAGCAGTTTGGGAACGGAAAGTACTAACTATGGCTACACCTTC.

J is TRBJ2-1 and V is TRBV6-8; TRBD2 aligns across 7 bases. The junction had 8 bases not matched to a gene; V was cut back by 5 bases and J by 13 bases. Germline assignment: CDR1 MNHGY and CDR2 SAAAGT. This CDR3 has 12 amino acids. This chain's CDR3 is CASSLGTIKQFF. CDR3 DNA: TGTGCCAGCAGTCTAGGGACTATAAAACAGTTCTTC.

A single count supports this clonotype. An end of the junction differs from the germline gene, which may be a read error. V and J are TRBV7-9 and TRBJ1-5, with 9 bases aligning to TRBD1. Germline values: CDR1 SEHNR, CDR2 FQNEAQ (reference sequence). This CDR3 has 20 residues. The CDR3 sequence: CVSSLETGTGLWNSNQPQHF. Here the CDR3 DNA reads TGTGTCAGCAGCTTAGAGACCGGGACAGGGCTTTGGAATAGCAATCAGCCCCAGCATTTT.

The rearrangement links TRBV6-1 to TRBJ2-5, with TRBD2 matching 8 bases. The CDR3 spans 15 residues. The trim removed 6 bases at V and 5 bases at J, leaving 11 bases unmatched. Germline lookup yields CDR1 MNHNS and CDR2 SASEGT. CDR3 residues: CASRVHGGAGETQYF. The CDR3 DNA is TGTGCCAGCAGGGTTCACGGGGGGGCGGGGGAGACCCAGTACTTC.